These 25 T cell receptor beta chains were sequenced from one sample in a study of graft-versus-host responses after intestinal transplantation. Assay used: immunoSEQ multiplex PCR; TCRdb lists only in-frame clones, some missing. The data show roughly 90,000 clones, 88% seen once. The antigens these receptors bind are not known. The source was unstimulated CD4+ T cells sorted from spleen or lymph node cells, collected before transplant. The receptors shown here come from a human donor who was the organ donor for an intestinal transplant.

V is TRBV19 and J is TRBJ1-5; TRBD1 matches 9 bases. CDR3 length equals 16 residues. The V and J ends lost 4 bases and 7 bases, in that order; junction bases with no gene match: 11. Germline-derived CDR1 and CDR2 are LNHDA and SQIVND (reference sequence). Written as DNA, the CDR3 is TGTGCCAGTAGTACAACCGGGACAGGGAGAGGACAGCCCCAGCATTTT. Protein sequence: CASSTTGTGRGQPQHF.

The chain is built from TRBV7-2 and TRBJ2-7, with D possibly matching TRBD2 (9 bases). CDR1 and CDR2 from the germline V gene are SGHTA and FQGNSA. V was clipped by 7 bases and J by 5 bases, with 27 bases between them. The CDR3 runs 17 residues. CDR3 nucleotide sequence: TGTGCCAGCACAACAGGGGGTGGGGTGGGACTAGCCCACGAGCAGTACTTC. Protein sequence: CASTTGGGVGLAHEQYF. The full variable domain, completed using reference TRBV7-2 and TRBJ2-7, is GAGVSQSPSNKVTEKGKDVELRCDPISGHTALYWYRQSLGQGLEFLIYFQGNSAPDKSGLPSDRFSAERTGGSVSTLTIQRTQQEDSAVYLCASTTGGGVGLAHEQYFGPGTRLTVT.

CDR3 protein: CASSLPTGSTQYF. CDR3 DNA: TGTGCCAGCAGCTTGCCGACCGGGAGTACGCAGTATTTT. This chain joins TRBV5-4 and TRBJ2-3, with a tentative D call TRBD2 (6 bases). Trimming left V 1 base short and J 8 bases short, with 11 bases between. This CDR3 spans 13 amino acids. CDR1 SGHNT and CDR2 YYREEE come from the germline V gene (reference sequence).

The chain combines TRBV10-3 with TRBJ2-2; 8 bases are shared with TRBD2. This CDR3 region has 17 residues. V trimming: 4 bases; J trimming: 1 base; junction bases outside the gene matches: 8. The germline CDR1 and CDR2 sequences are ENHRY and SYGVKD. The CDR3 sequence: CAISGGLAGLNTGELFF. The CDR3, as DNA: TGTGCCATCAGTGGGGGCCTAGCGGGCCTGAACACCGGGGAGCTGTTTTTT.

The chain is built from TRBV29-1 and TRBJ2-5, with D hard to call. Germline values: CDR1 SQVTM, CDR2 ANQGSEA. This CDR3 region has 16 residues. V was shortened by 4 bases and J by 3 bases, with 21 bases between the two germline ends. Here the CDR3 DNA reads TGCAGCGTTGCACCCTCAGTCCCCGAAGTGGAAGAGACCCAGTACTTC. Translating gives CSVAPSVPEVEETQYF.

The chain carries TRBV7-2 and TRBJ2-3; 7 bases align to TRBD2. After removal of 2 bases from V and 2 bases from J, the junction contained 7 bases not matched to a gene. The germline gives CDR1 SGHTA, CDR2 FQGNSA. This CDR3 spans 16 amino acids. The CDR3 DNA sequence: TGTGCCAGCAGCTTACCGGGAGGCCCCCTCACAGATACGCAGTATTTT. It encodes CASSLPGGPLTDTQYF.

The V gene is TRBV7-3, the J gene TRBJ1-5, with a possible D match to TRBD1 (6 bases). Trimming cost V 5 bases and J 3 bases, with 14 bases left between them. Germline lookup yields CDR1 SGHTA and CDR2 FQGTGA. This CDR3 comprises 15 residues. The CDR3: CASSPEAGANQPQHF. DNA of the CDR3: TGTGCCAGCAGCCCAGAGGCAGGGGCCAATCAGCCCCAGCATTTT.

The chain is built from TRBV6-4 and TRBJ1-2; no firm D call. The CDR3 covers 15 residues. The V and J ends lost 2 bases and 5 bases respectively, with 15 bases between them. The V gene's germline CDR1 is MRHNA and CDR2 SNTAGT. CDR3: CASSDPTETRYGYTF. CDR3 coding DNA: TGTGCCAGCAGTGACCCCACGGAGACCCGGTATGGCTACACCTTC.

This sequence joins TRBV5-4 and TRBJ2-2, with D perhaps TRBD1 (6 bases). The CDR3 runs to 14 residues. The V gene lost 5 bases and the J gene lost 6 bases, with 14 bases spanning the gap. CDR1 and CDR2 (germline): SGHNT, YYREEE (reference sequence). The CDR3 DNA reads as TGTGCCAGCAGTGACTCACAGGGCGCCGGGGAGCTGTTTTTT. Amino acid sequence: CASSDSQGAGELFF.

The table lists this clone with a few counts. This rearrangement joins TRBV7-9 to TRBJ2-1; no reliable D call. The CDR3 totals 15 residues. V gave up 1 base and J gave up 0 bases, with 7 bases separating them. Germline CDR1 reads SEHNR; CDR2 reads FQNEAQ (reference sequence). The CDR3 sequence is CASSLGPSSYNEQFF. The CDR3 DNA reads as TGTGCCAGCAGCTTAGGCCCTAGCTCCTACAATGAGCAGTTCTTC.

The chain carries TRBV27 and TRBJ2-2; 7 nucleotides match TRBD2. Germline V CDR1 and CDR2: MNHEY, SMNVEV (reference sequence). The CDR3 length is 17 residues. J was trimmed by 4 bases and V by 6 bases; bases with no gene match: 14. The chain's CDR3 is CASRHPSGGASTGELFF. The CDR3 DNA reads as TGTGCCAGCAGGCACCCTAGCGGCGGGGCGTCCACCGGGGAGCTGTTTTTT.

The genes are TRBV6-1 and TRBJ1-2, with D uncertain. CDR3 length: 15 residues. Germline V gene sequence: CDR1 MNHNS, CDR2 SASEGT. V lost 5 bases, J lost 0 bases, and 13 bases lay in between. For the CDR3, the DNA is TGTGCCAGCAGTTCTCTCGGCGGGTCTAACTATGGCTACACCTTC. Translation: CASSSLGGSNYGYTF.

This chain links TRBV28 with TRBJ1-1, with unresolved D. Germline V gene sequence: CDR1 MDHEN, CDR2 SYDVKM. V was clipped by 7 bases and J by 4 bases, with 13 bases between them. There are 13 residues in the CDR3. CDR3 region: CASNPESPTEAFF. The CDR3 DNA reads as TGTGCCAGCAACCCAGAATCGCCCACTGAAGCTTTCTTT. The whole variable domain, filled in from reference TRBV28 and TRBJ1-1, reads DVKVTQSSRYLVKRTGEKVFLECVQDMDHENMFWYRQDPGLGLRLIYFSYDVKMKEKGDIPEGYSVSREKKERFSLILESASTNQTSMYLCASNPESPTEAFFGQGTRLTVV.

J is TRBJ2-1 and V is TRBV2, with 14 bases lining up with TRBD2. CDR1 and CDR2 from the germline V gene are SNHLY and FYNNEI. J gave up 8 bases and V 4 bases, and 10 bases lay outside the gene matches. The CDR3 consists of 17 residues. The CDR3 DNA reads TGTGCCAGCAGTGGGGGGACTAGCGGGGGCAGTTTACATGAGCAGTTCTTC. It codes for CASSGGTSGGSLHEQFF.

The genes are TRBV5-1 and TRBJ2-2; 10 nucleotides align to TRBD2. Unmatched junction bases numbered 7, after V lost 1 base and J lost 7 bases. CDR1 SGHRS and CDR2 YFSETQ come from the germline V gene. The CDR3 is 16 amino acids. The CDR3 spells CASSLTSGTVGGELFF. The CDR3 DNA is TGCGCCAGCAGCTTGACTAGCGGGACAGTAGGCGGGGAGCTGTTTTTT. The variable domain in full, with the rest retrieved from reference TRBV5-1 and TRBJ2-2, is KAGVTQTPRYLIKTRGQQVTLSCSPISGHRSVSWYQQTPGQGLQFLFEYFSETQRNKGNFPGRFSGRQFSNSRSEMNVSTLELGDSALYLCASSLTSGTVGGELFFGEGSRLTVL.

This chain links TRBV5-1 with TRBJ2-5; TRBD2 aligns across 8 bases. CDR1 is SGHRS and CDR2 is YFSETQ in the germline V gene. Trimming at V came to 5 bases and at J to 5 bases, leaving 5 bases not matched to a gene. This CDR3 spans 13 amino acids. CDR3 bases: TGCGCCAGCAGTCCCTCGGGAGGGGAGACCCAGTACTTC. Translating gives CASSPSGGETQYF.

The V call is TRBV5-1, the J call TRBJ2-5; 10 bases are a match to TRBD2. Germline CDR1 SGHRS, CDR2 YFSETQ. The CDR3 loop spans 16 amino acids. The ends lost 0 bases at V and 5 bases at J; junction bases unmatched: 7. The chain's CDR3 is CASSLELAGAGETQYF. The CDR3 region has the DNA TGCGCCAGCAGCTTGGAGCTAGCGGGAGCCGGGGAGACCCAGTACTTC.

V usage is TRBV6-5 and J usage is TRBJ1-2, with TRBD1 as a possible D gene (5 bases). The CDR3 is 15 amino acids. V was shortened by 5 bases and J by 0 bases, with 13 bases between the two germline ends. The germline V gene has CDR1 MNHEY and CDR2 SVGAGI. The CDR3 coding sequence is TGTGCCAGCAGTCTCGGGGGGGGAACTAACTATGGCTACACCTTC. This codes for CASSLGGGTNYGYTF.

The chain links TRBV7-8 to TRBJ2-2, with 9 positions matching TRBD2. The CDR3 is made up of 19 amino acids. V lost 5 bases, J lost 7 bases, and 20 bases stayed unmatched. Germline lookup yields CDR1 SGHVS and CDR2 FQNEAQ. The CDR3 coding sequence is TGTGCCAGCAGCCTCGGGCTAGCGGGACTCACTACCAGGCGCGGGGAGCTGTTTTTT. Translated: CASSLGLAGLTTRRGELFF.

The genes are TRBV9 and TRBJ2-3; D may be TRBD2 (7 bases). V gave up 3 bases and J gave up 8 bases, with 13 bases separating them. Germline V gene sequence: CDR1 SGDLS, CDR2 YYNGEE. The CDR3 consists of 13 residues. CDR3 bases: TGTGCCAGCAGCGCCGGGGGGCCGGGTACGCAGTATTTT. Encoded protein: CASSAGGPGTQYF.

The V gene is TRBV4-3, the J gene TRBJ2-2; D is perhaps TRBD2 (5 bases). This CDR3 region has 17 residues. The ends were cut back, 0 bases at V and 7 bases at J, with 18 bases in the middle. The germline CDR1 and CDR2 sequences are LGHNA and YSLEER. For the CDR3, the DNA is TGCGCCAGCAGCCAAGAAGTTCCAGCGATGGGGAGCGGGGAGCTGTTTTTT. This gives the protein CASSQEVPAMGSGELFF.

The chain carries TRBV5-4 and TRBJ2-5, with TRBD2 identical over 9 bases. Germline V gives CDR1 SGHNT, CDR2 YYREEE (reference sequence). The CDR3 sequence is 16 residues long. V gave up 4 bases and J gave up 2 bases; unmatched junction bases: 9. The CDR3 bases are TGTGCCAGCAGCGGACAAAGCGGGGGGACTCAAGAGACCCAGTACTTC. It encodes CASSGQSGGTQETQYF.

This chain uses TRBV6-4 with TRBJ2-2, with TRBD1 matching 8 bases. Per the germline V gene, CDR1 is MRHNA and CDR2 is SNTAGT. This CDR3 has 14 amino acids. Trimming at V came to 5 bases and at J to 3 bases, leaving 2 bases not matched to a gene. The DNA of the CDR3 is TGTGCCAGCAGTTCGACAGGGGACACCGGGGAGCTGTTTTTT. Protein sequence: CASSSTGDTGELFF.

This chain links TRBV30 with TRBJ2-1, with 7 bases matching TRBD2. CDR1 is GTSNPN and CDR2 is SVGIG in the germline V gene (reference sequence). J gave up 7 bases and V 3 bases, and 9 bases lay outside the gene matches. The CDR3 is 14 residues long. CDR3 nucleotide sequence: TGTGCCTGGAGCTCCTGGGAGGGGCTGAATGAGCAGTTCTTC. Translation: CAWSSWEGLNEQFF. The entire variable domain, with the rest obtained from reference TRBV30 and TRBJ2-1, is as follows: SQTIHQWPATLVQPVGSPLSLECTVEGTSNPNLYWYRQAAGRGLQLLFYSVGIGQISSEVPQNLSASRPQDRQFILSSKKLLLSDSGFYLCAWSSWEGLNEQFFGPGTRLTVL.

The gene calls are TRBV7-6 and TRBJ2-5; 8 bases fit TRBD2. Germline CDR1 is SGHVS and CDR2 is FNYEAQ. The CDR3 covers 17 residues. V gave up 5 bases and J gave up 5 bases; unmatched junction bases: 16. In nucleotides, the CDR3 is TGTGCCAGCAGCCCCCCGGGGGGGGTGGGGGGCTATGAGACCCAGTACTTC. Its translation: CASSPPGGVGGYETQYF.